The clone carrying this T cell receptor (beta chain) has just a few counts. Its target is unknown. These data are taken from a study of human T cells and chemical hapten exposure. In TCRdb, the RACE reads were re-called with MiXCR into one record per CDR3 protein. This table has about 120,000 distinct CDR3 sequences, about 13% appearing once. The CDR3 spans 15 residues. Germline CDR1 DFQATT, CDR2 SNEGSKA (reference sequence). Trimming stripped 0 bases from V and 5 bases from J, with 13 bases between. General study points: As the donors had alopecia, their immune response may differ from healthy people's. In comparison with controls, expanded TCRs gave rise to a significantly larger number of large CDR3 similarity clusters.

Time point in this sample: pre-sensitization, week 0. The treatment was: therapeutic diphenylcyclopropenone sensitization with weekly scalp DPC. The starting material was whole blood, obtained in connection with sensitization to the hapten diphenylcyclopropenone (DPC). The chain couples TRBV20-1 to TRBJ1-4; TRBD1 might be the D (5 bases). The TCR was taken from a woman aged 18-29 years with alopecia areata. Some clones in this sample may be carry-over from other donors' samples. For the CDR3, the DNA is TGCAGTGCTAGAGATTCAGCGGGGCTCAATGAAAAACTGTTTTTT. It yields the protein CSARDSAGLNEKLFF.